This TCR beta chain was profiled in a study of blood T cells in healthy people across ages. V lost 5 bases, J lost 7 bases, and 9 bases lay in between. The V gene's germline CDR1 is SGHTA and CDR2 FQGTGA. The CDR3 sequence is 11 residues long. This clonotype was detected many times. What it recognizes is unknown. Overall study findings and caveats: Older age coincided with a roughly linear decline in TCR beta diversity per million T cells.

A second PCR of 7 to 11 cycles used a sample-barcoded 5' primer and a J-beta primer mix. Every molecule of cDNA carried a tag from a template-switch adaptor with 12 random nucleotides. No fewer than 3 million CDR3-containing paired-end reads came from each sample. Via MiXCR, TCRdb re-called the 5' RACE reads, giving one row per CDR3 protein. Here the sample spans about 1.6 million distinct CDR3 sequences, 34% being singletons. This rearrangement joins TRBV7-3 to TRBJ2-7; the D is unclear. Sequenced sample: blood. The source of this sequence is a woman aged 25 to 39 in good health. The CDR3 loop is CASSPRREQYF. The CDR3 coding sequence is TGTGCCAGCAGCCCCCGTCGGGAGCAGTACTTC. Together with reference TRBV7-3 and TRBJ2-7, the CDR3 gives the full variable domain: GAGVSQTPSNKVTEKGKYVELRCDPISGHTALYWYRQSLGQGPEFLIYFQGTGAADDSGLPNDRFFAVRPEGSVSTLKIQRTERGDSAVYLCASSPRREQYFGPGTRLTVT.